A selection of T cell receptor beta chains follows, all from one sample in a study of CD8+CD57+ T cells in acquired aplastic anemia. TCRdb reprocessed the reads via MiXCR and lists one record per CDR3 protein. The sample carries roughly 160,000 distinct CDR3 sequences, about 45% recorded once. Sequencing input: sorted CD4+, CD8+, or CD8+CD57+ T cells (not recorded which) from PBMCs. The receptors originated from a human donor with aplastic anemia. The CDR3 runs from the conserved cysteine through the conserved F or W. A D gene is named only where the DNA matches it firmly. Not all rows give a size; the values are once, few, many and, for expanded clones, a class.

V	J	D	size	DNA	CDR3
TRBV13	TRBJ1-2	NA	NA	TGTGCCAGCAGCCTCGACAGCCCCTATGGCTACACCTTC	CASSLDSPYGYTF
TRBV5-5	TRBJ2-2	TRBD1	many	TGTGCCAGCAGCTTTGCAGGGGGCGGCAACACCGGGGAGCTGTTTTTT	CASSFAGGGNTGELFF
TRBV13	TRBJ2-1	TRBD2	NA	TGTGCCAGCAGCTCTCGCCGGCGGGGGGGAGAGTACGAGCAGTTCTTC	CASSSRRRGGEYEQFF
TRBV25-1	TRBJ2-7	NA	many	TGTGCCAGCAGTGAATTGGGTAGAGAGCAGTACTTC	CASSELGREQYF
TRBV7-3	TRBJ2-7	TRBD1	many	TGTGCCAGCAGCCGGGGACAGGGGGCCTACGAGCAGTACTTC	CASSRGQGAYEQYF
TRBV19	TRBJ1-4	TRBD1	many	TGTGCCAGTAGTCTCGGGACAGGGTATGAAAAACTGTTTTTT	CASSLGTGYEKLFF
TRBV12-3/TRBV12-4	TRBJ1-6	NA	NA	TGTGCCAGCAGCCAGGGACTTCCTAATTCACCCCTCCACTTT	CASSQGLPNSPLHF
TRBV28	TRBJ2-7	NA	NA	TGTGCCGGCAGCCCGCCAAAGCTGTCTATCAACGAGCAGTACTTC	CAGSPPKLSINEQYF
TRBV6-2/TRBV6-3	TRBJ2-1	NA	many	TGTGCCAGCACCTACATTGGGAATGAGCAGTTCTTC	CASTYIGNEQFF
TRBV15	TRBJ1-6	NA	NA	TGTGCCACCAGCAGGCCGCCCCGGCCGGATTCACCCCTCCACTTT	CATSRPPRPDSPLHF
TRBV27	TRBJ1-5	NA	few	TGTGCCAGCAGTTTCTCCTCTGGTGGTCAGCCCCAGCATTTT	CASSFSSGGQPQHF